This T cell receptor (beta chain) was observed in a study of PD-L1 blockade in urothelial cancer (dated by TCRdb to about 2017). Some background on the complete study: Every patient began therapy in about 2014 and was given atezolizumab 1,200 mg intravenously every 3 weeks. About 85% of the roughly 29 patients were identified as males with urothelial cancer of bladder origin, and a prior smoking history was reported by 18 of 29 patients. An ECOG performance status of 0 or 1 was recorded for the patients, and 0 to 3 prior chemotherapy regimens had been received by the patients. Blood samples were analyzed at 3 weeks after treatment start (second dose) and at 6 weeks after treatment start. Blood samples gave median yields of around 140,000 T cells and approximately 80,000 unique TCRs, along with a median clonality of around 0.075. An exploratory multi-omic analysis was conducted of the somatic, immune and clinical correlates of response to PD-L1 blockade with atezolizumab in urothelial cancer. Pretreatment tumor samples and matched peripheral blood, collected serially before and after atezolizumab treatment, underwent TCR sequencing. Durable clinical benefit meant progression-free survival longer than 6 months, and TCR features were also tested against progression-free and overall survival. In the same patients who had TCR sequencing, pretreatment tumors also underwent whole exome sequencing and RNA sequencing. Durable clinical benefit was achieved by nine patients but not by the remaining 20. Pretreatment blood TCR-seq was available for about 30 patients, at least one posttreatment blood collection was obtained for some 25 patients, and tumor TCR-seq was available for some 25 patients. The study at large found these results: Greater expansion of tumor-associated TCR clones in peripheral blood 3 weeks after the start of treatment was observed in patients with durable benefit (n ≈ 22, p = 0.022). Small sample size (n ≈ 28) and many exploratory analyses mean the results are intended to be hypothesis-generating. A pretreatment peripheral blood TCR clonality below the median was linked to improved progression-free and overall survival.

As concerns this clone: It has no known antigen specificity. There are no base qualities to consult, and no much larger clone falls within one base.

CDR1 and CDR2 are read off the germline V gene as SNHLY and FYNNEI. The CDR3 contains 13 residues, cysteine and phenylalanine counted. Of all the DNA, just the CDR3 is kept, 39 bases in frame from base 1. The cohort included 25 to 30 patients with locally advanced or metastatic urothelial carcinoma who were treated at Memorial Sloan Kettering on a trial protocol. Peripheral blood mononuclear cells were collected pretreatment and during treatment, with between 1 and 8 total time points per patient. The Qiagen DNeasy Blood extraction kit was used to purify genomic DNA from total PBMCs and tumor samples. Collected pretreatment and during treatment, PBMCs were isolated and stored as previously described. To estimate absolute template abundance from read counts, synthetic TCR analog templates were spiked into each PCR. The immunoSEQ assay used bias-controlled V and J gene primers to amplify TCRbeta CDR3 regions from genomic DNA. Sequencing of rearranged TCRbeta segments was done at approximately 20X coverage. In the source study's methods: Clustering was used to correct sequencing errors, and CDR3s were annotated against IMGT to assign V, D and J genes. Only productive TCRbeta rearrangements were used in downstream analyses, excluding out-of-frame or stop-codon sequences. To compute clonality, Shannon entropy was normalized by the log of the number of unique productive sequences and then subtracted from one. Fisher's exact test with Benjamini-Hochberg correction, using a cutoff of adjusted p below 0.01, was how clones that differed between time points or between blood and tumor were identified. The table comes from immuneACCESS by way of TCRdb, which keeps in-frame sequences with V and J called. Part of the clones is missing from these tables; in studies checked, under half for an unresolved V gene and the rest for unknown reasons. Clonal size and the V and J genes are those of that table, whereas D and trimming came from the DNA. Here the sample has tens of thousands of clones; about 89% occur a single time. The ten largest make up around 2% of the sample.

This receptor chain uses TRBV2 and TRBJ1-1, with TRBD1 tentatively as D gene (5 bases match). This material consisted of PBMCs, taken around atezolizumab (anti-PD-L1) treatment. This TCR was sampled from a man between 60 and 75 years old with urothelial cancer. The CDR3 amino acid sequence is: CALGPGMNTEAFF. The DNA sequence is given as TGTGCTTTGGGGCCGGGTATGAACACTGAAGCTTTCTTT. The reference TRBV2 and TRBJ1-1 proteins fill in what lies around the CDR3, so the full variable domain reads EPEVTQTPSHQVTQMGQEVILRCVPISNHLYFYWYRQILGQKVEFLVSFYNNEISEKSEIFDDQFSVERPDGSNFTLKIRSTKLEDSAMYFCALGPGMNTEAFFGQGTRLTVV.